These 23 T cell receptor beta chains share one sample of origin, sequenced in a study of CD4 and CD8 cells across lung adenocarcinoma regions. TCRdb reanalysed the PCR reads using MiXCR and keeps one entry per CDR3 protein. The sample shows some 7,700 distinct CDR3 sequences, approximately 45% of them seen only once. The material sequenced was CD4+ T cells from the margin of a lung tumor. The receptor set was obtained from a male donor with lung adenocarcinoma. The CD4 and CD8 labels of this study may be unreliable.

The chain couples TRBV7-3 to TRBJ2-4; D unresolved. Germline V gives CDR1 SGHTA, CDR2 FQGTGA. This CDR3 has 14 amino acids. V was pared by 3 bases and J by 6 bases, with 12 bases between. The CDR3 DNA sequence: TGTGCCAGCAGCTTGGGTGGCGGTTTAAACATTCAGTACTTC. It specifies CASSLGGGLNIQYF. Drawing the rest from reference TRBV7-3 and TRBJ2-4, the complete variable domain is GAGVSQTPSNKVTEKGKYVELRCDPISGHTALYWYRQSLGQGPEFLIYFQGTGAADDSGLPNDRFFAVRPEGSVSTLKIQRTERGDSAVYLCASSLGGGLNIQYFGAGTRLSVL.

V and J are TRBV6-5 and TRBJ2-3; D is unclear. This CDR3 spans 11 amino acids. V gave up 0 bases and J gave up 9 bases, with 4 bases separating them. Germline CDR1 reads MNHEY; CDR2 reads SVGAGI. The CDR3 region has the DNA TGTGCCAGCAGTTACTCGAGAACGCAGTATTTT. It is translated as CASSYSRTQYF.

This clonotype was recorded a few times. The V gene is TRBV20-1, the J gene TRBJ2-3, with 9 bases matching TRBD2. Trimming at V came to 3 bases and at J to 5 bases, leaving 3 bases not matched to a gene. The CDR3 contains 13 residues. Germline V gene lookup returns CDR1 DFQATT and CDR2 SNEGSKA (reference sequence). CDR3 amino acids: CSARLLAGDTQYF. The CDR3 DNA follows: TGCAGTGCTAGGTTACTAGCGGGAGATACGCAGTATTTT.

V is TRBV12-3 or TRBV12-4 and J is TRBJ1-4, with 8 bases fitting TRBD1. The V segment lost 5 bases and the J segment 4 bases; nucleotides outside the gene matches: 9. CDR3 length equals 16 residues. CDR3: CASSLSAGGSNEKLFF. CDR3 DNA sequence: TGTGCCAGCAGTCTTTCCGCAGGGGGCAGTAATGAAAAACTGTTTTTT.

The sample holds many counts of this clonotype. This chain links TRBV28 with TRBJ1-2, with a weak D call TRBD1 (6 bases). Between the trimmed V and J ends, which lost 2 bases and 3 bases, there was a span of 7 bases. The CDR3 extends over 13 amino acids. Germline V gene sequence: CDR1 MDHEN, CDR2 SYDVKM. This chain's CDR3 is CASSLGGYYGYTF. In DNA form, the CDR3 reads TGTGCCAGCAGTTTAGGGGGCTACTATGGCTACACCTTC.

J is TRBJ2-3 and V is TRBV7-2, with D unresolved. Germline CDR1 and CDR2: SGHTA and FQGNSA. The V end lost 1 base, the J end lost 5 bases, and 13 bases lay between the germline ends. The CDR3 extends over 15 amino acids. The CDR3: CASSLELSTKDTQYF. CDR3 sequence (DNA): TGTGCCAGCAGCTTAGAGCTGTCTACCAAAGATACGCAGTATTTT.

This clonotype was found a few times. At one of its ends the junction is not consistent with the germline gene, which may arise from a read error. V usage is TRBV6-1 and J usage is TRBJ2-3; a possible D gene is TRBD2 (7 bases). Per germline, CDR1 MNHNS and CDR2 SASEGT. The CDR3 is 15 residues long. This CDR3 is CASSEFGGREDTQYF. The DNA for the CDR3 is TGTGCCAGCAGTGAATTCGGGGGGCGGGAAGATACGCAGTATTTC.

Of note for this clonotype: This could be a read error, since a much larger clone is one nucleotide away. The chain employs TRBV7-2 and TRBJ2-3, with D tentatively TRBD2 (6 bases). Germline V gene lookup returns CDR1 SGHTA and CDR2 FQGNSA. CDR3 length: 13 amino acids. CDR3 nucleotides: TGTGCCAGCAGCCCGAAATTGGCGGGGAATCAGCTCTTC. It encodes CASSPKLAGNQLF.

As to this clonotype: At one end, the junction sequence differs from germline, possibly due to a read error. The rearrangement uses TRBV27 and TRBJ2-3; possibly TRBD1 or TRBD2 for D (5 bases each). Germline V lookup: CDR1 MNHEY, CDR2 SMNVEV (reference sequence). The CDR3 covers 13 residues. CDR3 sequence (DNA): TGTGCCAGGGGGACGGACGGCACAGACACGCAGTATTTT. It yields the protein CARGTDGTDTQYF.

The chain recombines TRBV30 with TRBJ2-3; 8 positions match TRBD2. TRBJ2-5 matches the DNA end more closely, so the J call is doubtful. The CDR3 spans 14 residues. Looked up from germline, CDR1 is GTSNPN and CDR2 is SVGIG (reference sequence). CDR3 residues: CAWSGVAGLETQYF. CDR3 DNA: TGTGCCTGGAGTGGGGTAGCGGGGTTAGAGACCCAGTACTTC.

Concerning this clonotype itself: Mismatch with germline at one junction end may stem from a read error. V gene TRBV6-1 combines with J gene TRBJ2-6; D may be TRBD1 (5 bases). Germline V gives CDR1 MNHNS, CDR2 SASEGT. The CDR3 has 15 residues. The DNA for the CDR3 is TGTGCCAGCGGGCTAGTACCTTCTGGGGCCTACGTCCTGACTTTC. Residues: CASGLVPSGAYVLTF.

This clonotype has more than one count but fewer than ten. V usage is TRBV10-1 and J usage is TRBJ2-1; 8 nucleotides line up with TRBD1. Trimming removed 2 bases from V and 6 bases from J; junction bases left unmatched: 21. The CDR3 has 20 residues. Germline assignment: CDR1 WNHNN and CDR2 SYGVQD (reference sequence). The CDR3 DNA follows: TGCGCCAGCAGTGAGGTCCCTCAAGGCAGGGGGCTTTCGTCCCTCAATGAGCAGTTCTTC. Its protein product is CASSEVPQGRGLSSLNEQFF.

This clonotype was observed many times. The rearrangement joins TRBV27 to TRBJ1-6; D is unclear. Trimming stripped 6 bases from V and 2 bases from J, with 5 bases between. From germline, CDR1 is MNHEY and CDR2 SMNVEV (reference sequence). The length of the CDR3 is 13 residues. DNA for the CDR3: TGTGCCAGCAGCCTCACCTATAATTCACCCCTCCACTTT. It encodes CASSLTYNSPLHF.

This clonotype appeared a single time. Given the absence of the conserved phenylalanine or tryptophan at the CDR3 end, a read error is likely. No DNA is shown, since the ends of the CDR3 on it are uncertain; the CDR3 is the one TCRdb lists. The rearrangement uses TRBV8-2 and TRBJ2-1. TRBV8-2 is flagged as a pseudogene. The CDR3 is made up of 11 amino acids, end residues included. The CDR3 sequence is CTPAWATRAEL.

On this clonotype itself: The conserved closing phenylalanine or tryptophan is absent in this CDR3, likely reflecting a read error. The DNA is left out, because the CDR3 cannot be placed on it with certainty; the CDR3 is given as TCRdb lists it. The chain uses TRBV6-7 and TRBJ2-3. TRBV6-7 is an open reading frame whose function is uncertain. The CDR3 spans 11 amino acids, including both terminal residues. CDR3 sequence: CGPHWKKKNCL.

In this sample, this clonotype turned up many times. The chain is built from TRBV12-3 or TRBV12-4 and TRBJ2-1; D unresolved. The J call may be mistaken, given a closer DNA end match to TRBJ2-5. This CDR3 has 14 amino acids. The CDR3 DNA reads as TGTGCCAGCAGTTTGGGCTGGAACCGAGAGACCCAGTACTTC. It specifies CASSLGWNRETQYF.

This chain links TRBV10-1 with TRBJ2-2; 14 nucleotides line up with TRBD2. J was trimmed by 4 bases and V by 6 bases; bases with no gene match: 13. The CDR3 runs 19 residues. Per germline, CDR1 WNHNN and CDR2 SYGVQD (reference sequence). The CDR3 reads CASSFPGTSGSVSTGELFF. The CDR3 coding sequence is TGCGCCAGCAGCTTCCCCGGGACTAGCGGGAGCGTGAGCACCGGGGAGCTGTTTTTT.

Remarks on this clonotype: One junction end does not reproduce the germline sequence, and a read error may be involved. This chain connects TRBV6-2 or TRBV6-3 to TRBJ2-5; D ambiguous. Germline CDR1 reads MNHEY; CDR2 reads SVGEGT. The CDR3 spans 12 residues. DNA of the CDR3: TGTGCCAGCAGTTACTCTTCCCAGACCGAGTACTTC. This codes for CASSYSSQTEYF.

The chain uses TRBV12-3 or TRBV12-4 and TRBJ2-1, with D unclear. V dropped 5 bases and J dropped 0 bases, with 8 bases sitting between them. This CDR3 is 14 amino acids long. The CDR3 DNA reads TGTGCCAGCAGTCCGCGAAGCTCCTACAATGAGCAGTTCTTC. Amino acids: CASSPRSSYNEQFF.

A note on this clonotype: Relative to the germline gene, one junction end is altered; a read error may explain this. This CDR3 is CAGGLEGSSPETQYF. The CDR3 region has the DNA TGTGCCGGGGGCTTAGAGGGCTCTAGCCCAGAGACCCAGTATTTC. J is TRBJ2-3 and V is TRBV7-2; perhaps TRBD1 as D (6 bases). This CDR3 has 15 amino acids. The germline gives CDR1 SGHTA, CDR2 FQGNSA.

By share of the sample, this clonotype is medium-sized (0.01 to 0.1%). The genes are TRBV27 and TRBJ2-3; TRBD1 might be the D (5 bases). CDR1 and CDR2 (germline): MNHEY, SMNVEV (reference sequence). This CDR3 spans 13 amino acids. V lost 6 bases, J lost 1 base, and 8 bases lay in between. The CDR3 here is CASRTDGTDTQYF. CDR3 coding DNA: TGTGCCAGCAGGACAGACGGCACAGATACGCAGTATTTT.

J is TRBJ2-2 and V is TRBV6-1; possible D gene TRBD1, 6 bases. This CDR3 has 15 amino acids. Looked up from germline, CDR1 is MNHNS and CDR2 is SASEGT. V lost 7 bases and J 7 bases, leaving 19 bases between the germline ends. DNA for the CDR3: TGTGCCAGCACCCCGGTCAGGGGCGCCTACGGGGAGCTGTTTTTT. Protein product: CASTPVRGAYGELFF.

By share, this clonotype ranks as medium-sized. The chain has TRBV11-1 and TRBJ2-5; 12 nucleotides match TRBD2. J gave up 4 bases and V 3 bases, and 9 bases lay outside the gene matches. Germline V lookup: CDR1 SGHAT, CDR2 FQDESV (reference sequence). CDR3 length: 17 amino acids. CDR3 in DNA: TGTGCCAGCAGCTTCGGGCTAGCGGGAGGGGGTCGAGAGACCCAGTACTTC. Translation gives CASSFGLAGGGRETQYF.